The next 31 T cell receptor beta chains were all read from a single sample in a study of cytomegalovirus exposure and HLA in healthy donors. The PCR was carried out with 60 Vbeta primers and 13 Jbeta primers. Clones were sequenced by immunoSEQ multiplex PCR, and TCRdb holds only the in-frame ones, with some missing. The sample carries 100,000 to 150,000 clones, 70% to 80% recorded once. The sample consisted of PBMCs. These receptors were obtained from a man younger than 30 in good health and CMV-seronegative.

The rearrangement uses TRBV21-1 and TRBJ2-6; TRBD1, the table's D call, lacks a check against the DNA. TRBV21-1 is reported as a pseudogene. CDR3 length equals 15 residues. In DNA, the CDR3 is TGTGCCAGCAGCGTTGGGGCGCAACGGGCCAACGTCCTGACTTTC. This codes for CASSVGAQRANVLTF.

V usage is TRBV6-6 and J usage is TRBJ2-1; 7 bases map to TRBD1. From germline, CDR1 is MNHNY and CDR2 SVGAGI (reference sequence). V lost 5 bases to trimming and J lost 6 bases; unmatched junction nucleotides: 7. This CDR3 has 14 amino acids. The CDR3, as DNA: TGTGCCAGCAGTACGACAGGGAATGTCAATGAGCAGTTCTTC. The encoded protein is CASSTTGNVNEQFF.

The chain employs TRBV30 and TRBJ2-2, with 8 bases that match TRBD1. The CDR3 contains 13 residues. V lost 8 bases to trimming and J lost 8 bases; unmatched junction nucleotides: 10. Germline assignment: CDR1 GTSNPN and CDR2 SVGIG (reference sequence). DNA for the CDR3: TGTGCCGAAGACAGGGGAGAGTCGGGGGAGCTGTTTTTT. Its protein is CAEDRGESGELFF.

The CDR3 here is CASSIGGKLLTGNTIYF. The DNA of the CDR3 is TGTGCCAGTAGTATTGGCGGGAAACTTCTCACTGGAAACACCATATATTTT. The J gene is TRBJ1-3, the V gene TRBV19, with D unclear. This CDR3 has 17 residues. The germline V gene has CDR1 LNHDA and CDR2 SQIVND (reference sequence). The V end lost 3 bases, the J end lost 2 bases, and 17 bases lay between the germline ends.

The V call is TRBV9, the J call TRBJ1-6; D not resolved. V lost 0 bases, J lost 0 bases, and 16 bases lay in between. The CDR3 length is 19 residues. Germline CDR1 is SGDLS and CDR2 is YYNGEE. CDR3 protein: CASSVAPTGFSSYNSPLHF. The CDR3 nucleotides read TGTGCCAGCAGCGTAGCGCCGACCGGGTTTAGCTCCTATAATTCACCCCTCCACTTT.

The CDR3 sequence: CASSLWTSGISGELFF. The CDR3 DNA reads TGTGCCAGCAGCTTGTGGACTAGCGGGATTTCCGGGGAGCTGTTTTTT. V and J are TRBV7-8 and TRBJ2-2, with TRBD2 matching 12 bases. The germline V gene encodes CDR1 SGHVS and CDR2 FQNEAQ. The J segment lost 6 bases and the V segment lost 3 bases, leaving 5 bases of the junction unmatched. The CDR3 runs 16 residues.

The chain combines TRBV18 with TRBJ2-3, with D unresolved. The CDR3 has 13 residues. Germline V gene sequence: CDR1 KGHSH, CDR2 LQKENI. V lost 6 bases, J lost 4 bases, and 11 bases lay in between. The CDR3 DNA reads TGTGCCAGCTCCCGCGGAGAGGCAGATACGCAGTATTTT. Its protein is CASSRGEADTQYF.

The genes are TRBV6-5 and TRBJ1-4; D may be TRBD1 (6 bases). CDR1 is MNHEY, CDR2 SVGAGI, per germline. CDR3 length: 14 amino acids. Trimming pared 4 bases from V and 4 bases from J, leaving 10 bases between. CDR3 in amino acids: CASSSGVFNEKLFF. In DNA form, the CDR3 reads TGTGCCAGCAGTTCAGGGGTCTTTAATGAAAAACTGTTTTTT.

The rearrangement uses TRBV27 and TRBJ2-7, with D perhaps matching TRBD2 (6 bases). Germline V CDR1 and CDR2: MNHEY, SMNVEV (reference sequence). The V end was cut by 4 bases, the J end by 2 bases, with 12 bases between. The CDR3 runs 14 residues. The CDR3 DNA follows: TGTGCCAGCAGTTCATATAGCGGTGCCTACGAGCAGTACTTC. It codes for CASSSYSGAYEQYF.

This clone was seen a single time. A junction boundary mismatches the germline segment, possibly from a read error. The J gene is TRBJ1-5, the V gene TRBV9, with TRBD1 matching 7 bases. The CDR3 spans 15 residues. Germline-derived CDR1 and CDR2 are SGDLS and YYNGEE. CDR3 protein: CAGSRDRAGNQPQHF. CDR3 DNA sequence: TGTGCCGGCAGCCGAGACAGGGCGGGCAATCAGCCCCAGCATTTT.

The J gene is TRBJ2-3, the V gene TRBV10-1; 11 nucleotides match TRBD2. Germline-derived CDR1 and CDR2 are WNHNN and SYGVQD (reference sequence). The V and J ends lost 7 bases and 2 bases, in that order; junction bases with no gene match: 5. This CDR3 has 15 residues. CDR3 nucleotide sequence: TGCGCCAGCACCCCGGGACTAGCGGACACAGATACGCAGTATTTT. Amino acids: CASTPGLADTDTQYF.

The chain uses TRBV18 and TRBJ2-7; 8 positions match TRBD1. V shed 5 bases and J 4 bases; nucleotides not matched to a gene: 7. The germline CDR1 and CDR2 sequences are KGHSH and LQKENI. The CDR3 is 14 amino acids. CDR3 sequence: CASSVGQGEYEQYF. The CDR3 nucleotides read TGTGCCAGCTCAGTTGGACAGGGAGAATACGAGCAGTACTTC.

The count of this clone is one. The gene calls are TRBV5-8 and TRBJ1-5; D ambiguous. The CDR3 loop spans 14 amino acids. Trimming took 1 base from V and 3 from J, leaving 8 bases between them. CDR1 is SGHTS, CDR2 YDEGEE, per germline. The CDR3 DNA follows: TGTGCCAGCAGCTTGTTCACAGACAATCAGCCCCAGCATTTT. Translating gives CASSLFTDNQPQHF.

The chain is built from TRBV27 and TRBJ2-5; TRBD2 is a possible D gene (6 bases). Germline V gene data show CDR1 as MNHEY and CDR2 as SMNVEV (reference sequence). The CDR3 length is 15 residues. V lost 5 bases, J lost 5 bases, and 18 bases lay in between. The CDR3 nucleotides read TGTGCCAGCAGTCACCGAAGTCGGGGGATGGAGACCCAGTACTTC. It encodes CASSHRSRGMETQYF.

The chain has TRBV7-9 and TRBJ2-1, with TRBD2 matching 7 bases. V trimming: 1 base; J trimming: 1 base; junction bases outside the gene matches: 10. The CDR3 spans 18 residues. Looked up from germline, CDR1 is SEHNR and CDR2 is FQNEAQ (reference sequence). The CDR3 DNA follows: TGTGCCAGCAGCTTAGTGGGAGGGCCCTCTAGTTCCTACAATGAGCAGTTCTTC. It encodes CASSLVGGPSSSYNEQFF.

CDR3 protein: CASSQGGSYGYTF. CDR3 nucleotides: TGTGCCAGCAGCCAAGGAGGGAGTTATGGCTACACCTTC. V is TRBV28 and J is TRBJ1-2; no clear D. V shed 6 bases and J shed 5 bases, with 13 bases lying between them. The CDR3 is made up of 13 amino acids. From germline, CDR1 is MDHEN and CDR2 SYDVKM.

Here the CDR3 DNA reads TGTGCCAGCACTCCTTGGGACAGCCTGAAGAATGAGCAGTTCTTC. As protein: CASTPWDSLKNEQFF. The chain has TRBV28 and TRBJ2-1; TRBD1 agrees at 7 bases. Germline loops: CDR1 MDHEN, CDR2 SYDVKM. The V gene end was trimmed by 7 bases and the J gene end by 7 bases; junction bases not matched to a gene: 13. The length of the CDR3 is 15 residues. Using reference TRBV28 and TRBJ2-1 for the parts outside the CDR3, the full variable domain is DVKVTQSSRYLVKRTGEKVFLECVQDMDHENMFWYRQDPGLGLRLIYFSYDVKMKEKGDIPEGYSVSREKKERFSLILESASTNQTSMYLCASTPWDSLKNEQFFGPGTRLTVL.

This chain connects TRBV10-2 to TRBJ1-5, with 7 positions matching TRBD1. This CDR3 is 14 amino acids long. Germline values: CDR1 WSHSY, CDR2 SAAADI. J was trimmed by 4 bases and V by 5 bases; bases with no gene match: 5. CDR3 nucleotide sequence: TGCGCCAGCAGTAACTCAGGGGGGAATCAGCCCCAGCATTTT. This gives the protein CASSNSGGNQPQHF.

The chain couples TRBV6-1 to TRBJ1-6; the D is unclear. The germline V and J ends were trimmed by 9 bases and 0 bases, with 12 bases remaining between them. Germline CDR1 MNHNS, CDR2 SASEGT. There are 15 residues in the CDR3. CDR3 sequence: CASRGQGSYNSPLHF. The CDR3 DNA follows: TGTGCCAGTCGTGGGCAAGGCTCCTATAATTCACCCCTCCACTTT.

This chain joins TRBV29-1 and TRBJ1-1; D not resolved. The V end was cut by 6 bases, the J end by 4 bases, with 12 bases between. The CDR3 consists of 12 residues. The germline CDR1 and CDR2 sequences are SQVTM and ANQGSEA. CDR3 nucleotides: TGCAGCGTATTCCCGGGTGGCACTGAAGCTTTCTTT. Translation: CSVFPGGTEAFF.

The rearrangement links TRBV7-8 to TRBJ1-2, with 9 nucleotides matching TRBD1. V gave up 5 bases and J gave up 4 bases; unmatched junction bases: 11. This CDR3 spans 16 amino acids. From germline, CDR1 is SGHVS and CDR2 FQNEAQ. CDR3 amino acids: CASSVNRDREAYGYTF. The CDR3 DNA reads TGTGCCAGCAGCGTAAACCGGGACAGGGAAGCCTATGGCTACACCTTC.

This clone was seen only a few times. The sample has other DNA sequences that encode this CDR3 too. The rearrangement joins TRBV5-6 to TRBJ1-2, with D maybe TRBD1 (5 bases). Germline CDR1 SGHDT, CDR2 YYEEEE. CDR3 length: 14 residues. Trimming removed 2 bases from V and 3 bases from J, with 11 bases in between. The CDR3 DNA follows: TGTGCCAGCAGCTTAGGTCAGGGTGACTATGGCTACACCTTC. Protein product: CASSLGQGDYGYTF.

The chain recombines TRBV19 with TRBJ2-7; 7 nucleotides agree with TRBD1. The CDR3 runs to 15 residues. J was trimmed by 0 bases and V by 4 bases; bases with no gene match: 6. Germline lookup yields CDR1 LNHDA and CDR2 SQIVND (reference sequence). The chain's CDR3 is CASSSPGQRSYEQYF. Written as DNA, the CDR3 is TGTGCCAGTAGTAGTCCGGGACAGCGCTCCTACGAGCAGTACTTC.

V and J are TRBV27 and TRBJ2-7; 11 bases agree with TRBD1. Trimming cost V 5 bases and J 5 bases; bases outside gene matches: 20. CDR3 length: 19 amino acids. Germline V gives CDR1 MNHEY, CDR2 SMNVEV (reference sequence). The CDR3 protein is CASSHDLHVGTGGFHEQYF. The CDR3 DNA is TGTGCCAGCAGTCACGACTTACACGTAGGGACAGGGGGGTTTCACGAGCAGTACTTC.

The chain combines TRBV4-2 with TRBJ2-2; TRBD2 agrees at 10 bases. With 2 bases clipped from V and 2 bases from J, the junction kept 2 bases outside the gene matches. This CDR3 region has 16 residues. The germline CDR1 and CDR2 sequences are LGHNA and YNFKEQ. The CDR3 DNA sequence: TGTGCCAGCAGCCAACCACTAGCGGGAAACACCGGGGAGCTGTTTTTT. This codes for CASSQPLAGNTGELFF.

The V gene is TRBV11-2, the J gene TRBJ2-2; no definite D call. The germline V and J ends were trimmed by 4 bases and 10 bases, with 10 bases remaining between them. The CDR3 loop spans 12 amino acids. Looked up from germline, CDR1 is SGHAT and CDR2 is FQNNGV. This CDR3 is CASSYFSAELFF. The DNA of the CDR3 is TGTGCCAGCAGCTATTTTAGTGCGGAGCTGTTTTTT.

In this sample, this clone turned up once. V is TRBV4-2 and J is TRBJ2-5, with D possibly being TRBD2 (5 bases). The CDR3 has 13 residues. Trimming removed 5 bases at V and 3 bases at J, with 10 bases between. Per the germline V gene, CDR1 is LGHNA and CDR2 is YNFKEQ. CDR3 residues: CASSAGGEETQYF. The DNA for the CDR3 is TGTGCCAGCAGCGCGGGTGGGGAAGAGACCCAGTACTTC.

In this sample, this clone turned up once. V gene TRBV25-1 combines with J gene TRBJ2-1, with TRBD1 as a possible D gene (5 bases). This CDR3 is built from 15 residues. V was shortened by 3 bases and J by 0 bases, with 9 bases between the two germline ends. Germline V CDR1 and CDR2: MGHDK, SYGVNS. In DNA form, the CDR3 reads TGTGCCAGCAGTGATCACAGGAGCTCCTACAATGAGCAGTTCTTC. It specifies CASSDHRSSYNEQFF.

The chain recombines TRBV6-5 with TRBJ1-1, with D hard to call. Germline CDR1 MNHEY, CDR2 SVGAGI. The CDR3 totals 13 residues. V was clipped by 4 bases and J by 6 bases, with 12 bases between them. The CDR3 DNA sequence: TGTGCCAGCAGTTGGCCTGGTTTCCCTGAAGCTTTCTTT. It translates to CASSWPGFPEAFF.

This chain connects TRBV28 to TRBJ1-1; 8 bases line up with TRBD1. Germline V gives CDR1 MDHEN, CDR2 SYDVKM. This CDR3 is 12 amino acids long. V was clipped by 7 bases and J by 9 bases; unmatched bases: 7. The CDR3: CASTPRGLQAFF. The CDR3 coding sequence is TGTGCCAGCACCCCCAGGGGGCTCCAAGCTTTCTTT.

This clone was counted between two and nine times. The chain carries TRBV28 and TRBJ1-2; D unresolved. The CDR3 covers 13 residues. V was clipped by 6 bases and J by 5 bases, with 13 bases between them. Germline CDR1 reads MDHEN; CDR2 reads SYDVKM. CDR3 nucleotides: TGTGCCAGCAGCCCTGGAGGCGGGTATGGCTACACCTTC. It encodes CASSPGGGYGYTF.